This T cell receptor beta chain was captured by sequencing in a study of blood T cell repertoires in COVID-19. The V gene's germline CDR1 is MNHEY and CDR2 SMNVEV (reference sequence). This CDR3 contains 13 residues. Trimming removed 3 bases at V and 5 bases at J, with 10 bases between. The protocol was immunoSEQ multiplex PCR, while the TCRdb copy is restricted to in-frame clones and leaves out a portion. This table holds 250,000 to 350,000 clones, roughly 85% found once. This sequence originates from a woman aged 30 to 39 with active or convalescent COVID-19. V usage is TRBV27 and J usage is TRBJ1-2, with a weak D call TRBD1 (6 bases). The sequenced material came from peripheral blood. CDR3 bases: TGTGCCAGCAGTTTGACAGGACAATATGGCTACACCTTC. Protein product: CASSLTGQYGYTF.